The next 2 T cell receptor beta chains were all read from a single sample in a study of T cells in Graves' hyperthyroidism and ophthalmopathy. Using RNA transcripts as the source, TCR beta CDR3 regions were amplified. First-round RT-PCR with HTBI primers amplified the TCR CDR3 region. MiXCR, run by TCRdb on the multiplex PCR reads, gives a single entry per CDR3 protein. The data contain more than 350,000 distinct CDR3 sequences, over 12% of them singletons. The specimen sequenced was blood. The receptors here all came from an older woman with Graves' ophthalmopathy.

In its sample, this clonotype was seen many times. The rearrangement uses TRBV3-1 and TRBJ2-5, with 10 bases identical to TRBD2. Looked up from germline, CDR1 is LGHDT and CDR2 is YNNKEL (reference sequence). V shed 5 bases and J 7 bases; nucleotides not matched to a gene: 10. The CDR3 runs 15 residues. The chain's CDR3 is CASSSPWSGRGTQYF. The CDR3 coding sequence is TGTGCCAGCAGCTCCCCGTGGAGCGGGAGGGGGACCCAGTACTTC.

There are many counts of this clonotype. The CDR3: CATDRGATQYF. The CDR3 nucleotides read TGTGCCACGGACAGGGGTGCGACCCAGTACTTC. The chain carries TRBV2 and TRBJ2-5; 9 bases match TRBD1. CDR1 is SNHLY and CDR2 is FYNNEI in the germline V gene. This CDR3 is built from 11 residues. After removal of 10 bases from V and 7 bases from J, the junction contained 4 bases not matched to a gene.